These 16 T cell receptor beta chains share one sample of origin, sequenced in a study of human T cells and chemical hapten exposure. Time point specified: patch test 2, 6 weeks after DPC sensitization. Stated treatment: therapeutic diphenylcyclopropenone sensitization with weekly scalp DPC. Each CDR3 protein gets one entry after TCRdb re-called the RACE reads with MiXCR. The repertoire holds about 78,000 distinct CDR3 sequences, with about 8.5% as singletons. The source material was whole blood, sampled in connection with sensitization to the hapten diphenylcyclopropenone (DPC). The receptor set was obtained from a woman aged 45-65 years with alopecia areata. Some clones in this sample may be carry-over from other donors' samples.

This clonotype was picked up many times. V is TRBV12-3 or TRBV12-4 and J is TRBJ1-1; 8 nucleotides line up with TRBD1. Unmatched junction bases numbered 10, after V lost 5 bases and J lost 5 bases. The CDR3 sequence is 15 residues long. The CDR3 nucleotides read TGTGCCAGCAGTCTATCCGGGACAGGCTTGACTGAAGCTTTCTTT. The encoded protein is CASSLSGTGLTEAFF.

The chain uses TRBV6-5 and TRBJ1-2, with 7 bases identical to TRBD1. V shed 4 bases and J 1 base; nucleotides not matched to a gene: 6. CDR1 and CDR2 from the germline V gene are MNHEY and SVGAGI. The CDR3 spans 15 residues. In nucleotides, the CDR3 is TGTGCCAGCAGTTCGCCGGGGACAGTTAACTATGGCTACACCTTC. Protein product: CASSSPGTVNYGYTF.

The rearrangement uses TRBV28 and TRBJ2-7; 11 positions match TRBD2. Per germline, CDR1 MDHEN and CDR2 SYDVKM. V trimming: 9 bases; J trimming: 6 bases; junction bases outside the gene matches: 4. The CDR3 runs to 12 residues. The CDR3 protein is CASSGRAVEQYF. DNA for the CDR3: TGTGCCAGTAGCGGGAGGGCCGTCGAGCAGTACTTC.

There are many counts of this clonotype. This chain connects TRBV11-2 to TRBJ2-3, with 11 nucleotides matching TRBD2. Germline loops: CDR1 SGHAT, CDR2 FQNNGV. The CDR3 runs 15 residues. J lost 5 bases, V lost 2 bases, and 3 bases had no gene match. The CDR3 region is CASSLLAGGEDTQYF. The CDR3 DNA reads TGTGCCAGCAGCTTACTAGCGGGAGGTGAAGATACGCAGTATTTT.

This clonotype was picked up many times. This chain joins TRBV29-1 and TRBJ2-3; possibly TRBD1 or TRBD2 for D (6 bases each). The CDR3 covers 13 residues. Per germline, CDR1 SQVTM and CDR2 ANQGSEA. The CDR3 region is CCGEQGSTDTQYF. CDR3 nucleotides: TGCTGCGGGGAGCAGGGGAGCACAGATACGCAGTATTTT.

The chain employs TRBV24-1 and TRBJ2-2; 11 bases map to TRBD2. Germline V gene data show CDR1 as KGHDR and CDR2 as SFDVKD. CDR3 length: 18 residues. The ends lost 6 bases at V and 1 base at J; junction bases unmatched: 9. In nucleotides, the CDR3 is TGTGCCACCAGTTTTGACGCACTAGCGGGGGTGAACACCGGGGAGCTGTTTTTT. It is translated as CATSFDALAGVNTGELFF.

The chain is built from TRBV30 and TRBJ1-2; D gene unclear. Trimming pared 7 bases from V and 8 bases from J, leaving 11 bases between. In germline, CDR1 is GTSNPN, CDR2 SVGIG (reference sequence). The length of the CDR3 is 10 residues. The DNA of the CDR3 is TGTGCCTTCTCTAAGATAGGCTACACCTTC. Its protein is CAFSKIGYTF. Using reference TRBV30 and TRBJ1-2 for the parts outside the CDR3, the full variable domain is SQTIHQWPATLVQPVGSPLSLECTVEGTSNPNLYWYRQAAGRGLQLLFYSVGIGQISSEVPQNLSASRPQDRQFILSSKKLLLSDSGFYLCAFSKIGYTFGSGTRLTVV.

This clonotype has a handful of counts. This sequence joins TRBV28 and TRBJ2-7; no clear D. CDR3 size: 15 residues. Germline V lookup: CDR1 MDHEN, CDR2 SYDVKM. Deletions cut 3 bases from V and 0 bases from J, with 12 bases between. The DNA of the CDR3 is TGTGCCAGCAGTTTTGCCAGGCCAAGCTCCTACGAGCAGTACTTC. Translating gives CASSFARPSSYEQYF.

This clonotype was seen just once. The chain has TRBV11-2 and TRBJ2-7, with D perhaps given as TRBD1 or TRBD2 (5 bases each). Trimming took off 3 bases at V and 2 bases at J, with 14 bases between the two ends. This CDR3 comprises 15 residues. The V gene's germline CDR1 is SGHAT and CDR2 FQNNGV. This CDR3 reads CASSLGRACAYEQYF. The CDR3 DNA sequence: TGTGCCAGCAGCTTGGGGCGGGCCTGTGCCTACGAGCAGTACTTC.

The rearrangement uses TRBV28 and TRBJ1-1; D is perhaps TRBD1 (5 bases). This CDR3 is built from 14 residues. The germline V and J ends were trimmed by 7 bases and 1 base, with 13 bases remaining between them. Germline V lookup: CDR1 MDHEN, CDR2 SYDVKM. In nucleotides, the CDR3 is TGTGCCAGCAATTGGGGGACGGGGAACACTGAAGCTTTCTTT. Its translation is CASNWGTGNTEAFF.

The rearrangement uses TRBV29-1 and TRBJ2-1; no clear D gene. The germline V gene has CDR1 SQVTM and CDR2 ANQGSEA. CDR3 length: 12 residues. V lost 1 base, J lost 9 bases, and 10 bases lay in between. This chain's CDR3 is CSVEAESIEQFF. The CDR3 nucleotides are TGCAGCGTTGAAGCTGAGAGCATTGAGCAGTTCTTC.

This clonotype occurred a few times. The conserved phenylalanine or tryptophan is not found at the CDR3 terminus, so this likely reflects a read error. The limits of the CDR3 on the DNA are not certain, so only TCRdb's listed CDR3 is given. This chain links TRBV21-1 with TRBJ2-2; whether TRBD1, the table's D call, matches the DNA was not checked. TRBV21-1 is an annotated pseudogene. Counting both end residues, the CDR3 totals 18 amino acids. This chain's CDR3 is CASSRWAGATLNTGELFS.

This clonotype was seen many times. This chain joins TRBV7-9 and TRBJ1-1; D is ambiguous. Trimming took 6 bases from V and 0 from J, leaving 11 bases between them. The germline V gene encodes CDR1 SEHNR and CDR2 FQNEAQ (reference sequence). The CDR3 length is 14 residues. The CDR3 sequence is CASSTAWMNTEAFF. The CDR3 nucleotides read TGTGCCAGCAGTACTGCCTGGATGAACACTGAAGCTTTCTTT. Full variable domain (missing parts from reference TRBV7-9 and TRBJ1-1): DTGVSQNPRHKITKRGQNVTFRCDPISEHNRLYWYRQTLGQGPEFLTYFQNEAQLEKSRLLSDRFSAERPKGSFSTLEIQRTEQGDSAMYLCASSTAWMNTEAFFGQGTRLTVV.

There are a few counts of this clonotype. The chain is built from TRBV5-4 and TRBJ1-3; no firm D call. This CDR3 contains 15 residues. Deletions cut 4 bases from V and 5 bases from J, with 16 bases between. Germline CDR1 SGHNT, CDR2 YYREEE (reference sequence). CDR3 loop: CASSLAPWSRNTIYF. For the CDR3, the DNA is TGTGCCAGCAGCCTGGCGCCGTGGTCTAGAAACACCATATATTTT.

This clonotype was seen at least ten times. The V gene is TRBV10-3, the J gene TRBJ1-1; D is possibly TRBD1 (5 bases). The CDR3 sequence is 13 residues long. Germline V gives CDR1 ENHRY, CDR2 SYGVKD. V was shortened by 4 bases and J by 1 base, with 7 bases between the two germline ends. CDR3 sequence (DNA): TGTGCCATCAGTGGTGGGGGGAACACTGAAGCTTTCTTT. It encodes CAISGGGNTEAFF.

The rearrangement uses TRBV6-5 and TRBJ1-3; perhaps TRBD1 as D (5 bases). The germline V gene has CDR1 MNHEY and CDR2 SVGAGI. V was trimmed by 6 bases and J by 3 bases, leaving 12 bases between them. This CDR3 is built from 14 residues. This CDR3 reads CASRYQGRGNTIYF. The CDR3 nucleotides are TGTGCCAGCAGATATCAGGGACGTGGAAACACCATATATTTT.